This is a list of T cell receptor beta chains from one sample in a study of blood T cell repertoires in COVID-19. Libraries were prepared by immunoSEQ multiplex PCR; TCRdb keeps only in-frame clonotypes and omits some of them. This sample has 130,000 to 150,000 clones, with 80% to 90% found just once. Source material: peripheral blood. The receptors shown here come from a man between 18 and 35 years old with COVID-19, enrolled during active disease. Both conserved end residues are part of each CDR3. A D gene is named only where the DNA matches it firmly. Size is stated for part of the rows, as once, few or many counts, or as a class when the clone is expanded.

-	TRBJ2-5	-	TRBV9	CASSVAGAETQYF	TGTGCCAGCAGCGTAGCGGGAGCAGAGACCCAGTACTTC
TRBD1	TRBJ1-2	-	TRBV5-6	CASSLEGPGQGLYGYTF	TGTGCCAGCAGCTTGGAGGGTCCGGGACAGGGCCTCTATGGCTACACCTTC
TRBD2	TRBJ2-1	-	TRBV4-3	CASSQDEGLGDNEQFF	TGCGCCAGCAGCCAAGATGAGGGACTAGGGGACAATGAGCAGTTCTTC
TRBD1	TRBJ2-7	-	TRBV27	CASSPGTGVDEQYF	TGTGCCAGCAGTCCCGGGACAGGGGTTGACGAGCAGTACTTC
-	TRBJ2-3	-	TRBV3-1/TRBV3-2	CASSQDVAGALLLTDTQYF	TGTGCCAGCAGCCAAGATGTGGCGGGGGCCCTTCTCCTCACAGATACGCAGTATTTT
-	TRBJ2-2	-	TRBV28	CASSFSGSTGELFF	TGTGCCAGCAGTTTTTCAGGGTCCACCGGGGAGCTGTTTTTT
-	TRBJ1-1	-	TRBV30	CAWSVPPELNTEAFF	TGTGCCTGGAGTGTACCCCCGGAGTTGAACACTGAAGCTTTCTTT
TRBD1	TRBJ2-2	few	TRBV7-6	CASSSAGTANTGELFF	TGTGCCAGCAGCTCGGCCGGGACAGCGAACACCGGGGAGCTGTTTTTT
TRBD2	TRBJ2-1	-	TRBV7-2	CASSFPSGRNNEQFF	TGTGCCAGCAGCTTCCCTAGCGGGAGGAACAATGAGCAGTTCTTC
-	TRBJ2-2	-	TRBV7-9	CASSPLSGNTGELFF	TGTGCCAGCAGCCCCCTATCCGGGAACACCGGGGAGCTGTTTTTT
-	TRBJ2-6	-	TRBV9	CASRGAGFGGANVLTF	TGTGCCAGCCGTGGCGCAGGGTTTGGGGGGGCCAACGTCCTGACTTTC
-	TRBJ2-3	-	TRBV6-4	CASSDESTDTQYF	TGTGCCAGCAGTGACGAGAGCACAGATACGCAGTATTTT
-	TRBJ2-7	-	TRBV27	CASSLVAGYYEQYF	TGTGCCAGCAGTTTAGTGGCAGGGTACTACGAGCAGTACTTC
-	TRBJ1-1	-	TRBV7-7	CASIYQGLPDTEAFF	TGTGCTAGCATTTACCAGGGCCTCCCGGACACTGAAGCTTTCTTT
TRBD2	TRBJ2-3	-	TRBV27	CASSLSEAGITDTQYF	TGTGCCAGCAGTTTATCGGAAGCGGGAATCACAGATACGCAGTATTTT
TRBD1	TRBJ2-7	once	TRBV6-5	CATTQGASSEQYF	TGTGCCACCACACAGGGGGCATCGTCCGAGCAGTACTTC
-	TRBJ2-2	-	TRBV6-2/TRBV6-3	CASSYAYVGANTGELFF	TGTGCCAGCAGTTACGCGTATGTGGGCGCGAACACCGGGGAGCTGTTTTTT
TRBD1	TRBJ1-6	few	TRBV11-2	CASRQGQGAWNSPLHF	TGTGCCAGCAGACAAGGACAGGGGGCTTGGAATTCACCCCTCCACTTT
-	TRBJ2-7	-	TRBV29-1	CSAGKGAYEQYF	TGCAGCGCAGGGAAGGGGGCCTACGAGCAGTACTTC
-	TRBJ2-3	-	TRBV7-2	CASSLDGGSTDTQYF	TGTGCCAGCAGCTTAGATGGCGGGAGCACAGATACGCAGTATTTT
-	TRBJ1-2	-	TRBV6-2/TRBV6-3	CASSYSDRFYGYTF	TGTGCCAGCAGTTATTCGGACAGATTCTATGGCTACACCTTC
-	TRBJ2-5	-	TRBV5-5	CASSFSGSETQYF	TGTGCCAGCAGCTTTTCGGGGTCGGAGACCCAGTACTTC
-	TRBJ2-7	-	TRBV10-1	CASKAGALTEQYF	TGCGCCAGCAAGGCAGGGGCTTTGACCGAGCAGTACTTC
-	TRBJ1-4	-	TRBV30	CAWQPGLGVTNEKLLF	TGTGCCTGGCAACCGGGACTCGGAGTAACTAATGAAAAACTGCTTTTT
TRBD1	TRBJ1-4	-	TRBV9	CASSVAGGQGGKLFF	TGTGCCAGCAGCGTAGCCGGAGGACAGGGAGGAAAACTGTTTTTT
-	TRBJ2-3	-	TRBV4-2	CASSQEIRDTHGDTQYF	TGTGCCAGCAGCCAAGAGATCCGGGACACACACGGGGATACGCAGTATTTT
TRBD2	TRBJ2-1	-	TRBV20-1	CSASSGRAYNEQFF	TGCAGTGCTAGTAGCGGGAGGGCTTACAATGAGCAGTTCTTC
TRBD1	TRBJ2-2	few	TRBV15	CATSRVTGGHTGELFF	TGTGCCACCAGCAGAGTTACAGGGGGGCACACCGGGGAGCTGTTTTTT
-	TRBJ2-2	few	TRBV25-1	CASKLTGELFF	TGTGCCAGCAAACTGACCGGGGAGCTGTTTTTT
TRBD2	TRBJ2-5	-	TRBV18	CASSQAGGETQYF	TGTGCCAGCTCACAAGCGGGAGGAGAGACCCAGTACTTC
-	TRBJ1-2	-	TRBV30	CAWSGLGYTF	TGTGCCTGGAGTGGTCTTGGCTACACCTTC
-	TRBJ1-6	-	TRBV11-2	CASSPNYNSPLHF	TGTGCCAGCAGCCCCAACTATAATTCACCCCTCCACTTT
-	TRBJ2-7	-	TRBV5-8	CASSFEQGDHYEQYF	TGTGCCAGCAGCTTTGAGCAGGGTGATCACTACGAGCAGTACTTC
-	TRBJ2-1	once	TRBV5-1	CASSPPRSRITDNEQFF	TGCGCCAGCAGCCCCCCACGGTCTCGAATTACGGACAATGAGCAGTTCTTC
TRBD1	TRBJ2-3	once	TRBV5-6	CASSLTGDLTDTQYF	TGTGCCAGCAGTTTGACAGGGGATCTCACAGATACGCAGTATTTT
-	TRBJ2-7	-	TRBV7-2	CASSFPTYEQYF	TGTGCCAGCAGCTTCCCCACCTACGAGCAGTACTTC
-	TRBJ2-1	-	TRBV3-1/TRBV3-2	CASSQQYNEQFF	TGTGCCAGCAGCCAGCAGTACAATGAGCAGTTCTTC
TRBD2	TRBJ2-2	-	TRBV28	CASSLLAGLANTGELFF	TGTGCCAGCAGTTTATTAGCGGGCCTAGCGAACACCGGGGAGCTGTTTTTT
TRBD2	TRBJ2-1	-	TRBV5-1	CASSPSRELEQFF	TGCGCCAGCAGCCCATCGCGGGAGCTTGAGCAGTTCTTC
TRBD2	TRBJ2-1	-	TRBV27	CASSLGLAAGEQFF	TGTGCCAGCAGTCTGGGACTAGCGGCTGGGGAGCAGTTCTTC
TRBD1	TRBJ2-1	-	TRBV24-1	CATSDLGAGGNNEQFF	TGTGCCACCAGTGATTTGGGGGCAGGGGGTAACAATGAGCAGTTCTTC
TRBD1	TRBJ2-3	-	TRBV2	CASSRQGRTDTQYF	TGTGCCAGCAGTCGACAGGGACGCACAGATACGCAGTATTTT
TRBD1	TRBJ2-1	-	TRBV7-2	CASSSRDRGFDEQFF	TGTGCCAGCAGCTCCCGGGACAGGGGTTTCGATGAGCAGTTCTTC
TRBD2	TRBJ2-3	once	TRBV2	CAPGGDTDTQYF	TGTGCCCCCGGGGGGGACACAGATACGCAGTATTTT
TRBD1	TRBJ2-6	-	TRBV5-4	CASSRQGKASGANVLTF	TGTGCCAGCAGTCGACAGGGAAAAGCCTCTGGGGCCAACGTCCTGACTTTC
TRBD1	TRBJ1-1	few	TRBV29-1	CSVVLGQATEAFF	TGCAGCGTTGTGCTGGGACAGGCTACTGAAGCTTTCTTT
-	TRBJ2-7	-	TRBV5-6	CASSGDGGPYEQYF	TGTGCCAGCAGCGGGGATGGGGGCCCCTACGAGCAGTACTTC
-	TRBJ2-7	-	TRBV27	CASSSLPSSYEQYF	TGTGCCAGCAGTTCATTACCCAGCTCCTACGAGCAGTACTTC